This TCR beta chain was captured in a study of cytomegalovirus exposure and HLA in healthy donors. The study, taken as a whole, reports: CMV antigen specificity of a few CMV-associated chains was confirmed in vitro. Reported results showed that the classifier diagnosed cytomegalovirus status with high specificity and sensitivity.

The V and J ends lost 0 bases and 2 bases respectively, with 8 bases between them. The V gene's germline CDR1 is SGHNT and CDR2 YYREEE (reference sequence). The CDR3 has 14 amino acids. Separate from the approximately 720-subject first cohort was the 120-subject validation cohort, to which the donors belonged. Profiling relied on immunoSEQ multiplex PCR, and the TCRdb table lists in-frame clones only, not all of them. The sample contains tens of thousands of clones, around 94% of which appear only once. In regard to this clone: No antigen is known for it.

Sequenced: PBMCs. The chain uses TRBV5-4 and TRBJ1-2; D possibly corresponds to TRBD1 (5 bases). This clonotype was sampled from a man between 18 and 35 years old in good health and CMV-seronegative. CDR3 sequence (DNA): TGTGCCAGCAGCTTGGAGACAGAAAACTATGGCTACACCTTC. It is translated as CASSLETENYGYTF.